Here is one T cell receptor (beta chain) with its context. Antigen: not known. This sample was taken from a study of CD8 T cells in ankylosing spondylitis. Germline CDR1 SQVTM, CDR2 ANQGSEA. The CDR3 totals 13 residues. V dropped 4 bases and J dropped 6 bases, with 10 bases sitting between them. Findings of the study overall: The authors reported significant enrichment of disease-linked clones in matched ankylosing spondylitis synovial fluid. Peripheral blood samples showed relatively rare disease-linked clones, and these clones were CD8+.

MiXCR was run by TCRdb on the 5' RACE reads, yielding one entry per CDR3 protein. Of 30,000 to 45,000 distinct CDR3 sequences listed, roughly 11% are singletons. The V gene is TRBV29-1, the J gene TRBJ1-6; D is ambiguous. What was sequenced was synovial fluid, either unsorted or a sorted T cell fraction (not recorded which). This TCR came from a male donor with ankylosing spondylitis. The DNA of the CDR3 is TGCAGCGTTGGAGCAGAACTTAATTCACCCCTCCACTTT. Translated, it gives CSVGAELNSPLHF.